Here is one TCR beta chain with its context. The data were taken from a study of blood T cell repertoires in COVID-19. Profiling relied on immunoSEQ multiplex PCR, and the TCRdb table lists in-frame clones only, not all of them. The data contain over 150,000 clones, approximately 78% of them singletons. Adults between roughly 18 and 90 years of age took part from approximately 24 US areas. Participants reported their clinical history, and cohort assignment relied on those reports. Either two negative PCRs, clearance, or symptom resolution qualified Cohort 3 donors as recovered. The specimen was PBMCs or T cells enriched from blood (not recorded which). This TCR was sampled from a woman aged 45-60 years who had recovered from COVID-19.

The CDR3 region is CASSPRDTSTYGYTF. The CDR3 region has the DNA TGTGCCAGCAGCCCCCGGGACACATCTACCTATGGCTACACCTTC. The V gene is TRBV5-6, the J gene TRBJ1-2; tentatively, D is TRBD1 (6 bases). V was cut by 4 bases and J by 4 bases, with 17 bases left in between. CDR1 and CDR2 (germline): SGHDT, YYEEEE. CDR3 length: 15 amino acids.